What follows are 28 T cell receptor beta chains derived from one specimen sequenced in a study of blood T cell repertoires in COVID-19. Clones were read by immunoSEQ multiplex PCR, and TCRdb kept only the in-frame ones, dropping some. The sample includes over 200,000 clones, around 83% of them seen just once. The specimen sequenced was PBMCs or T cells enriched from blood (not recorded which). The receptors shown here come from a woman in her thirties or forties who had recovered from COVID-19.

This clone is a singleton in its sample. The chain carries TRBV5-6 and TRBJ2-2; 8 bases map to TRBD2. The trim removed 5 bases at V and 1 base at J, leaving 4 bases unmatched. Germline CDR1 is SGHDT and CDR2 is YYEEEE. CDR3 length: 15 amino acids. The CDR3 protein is CASSSGLVNTGELFF. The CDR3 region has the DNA TGTGCCAGCAGTTCGGGACTAGTGAACACCGGGGAGCTGTTTTTT.

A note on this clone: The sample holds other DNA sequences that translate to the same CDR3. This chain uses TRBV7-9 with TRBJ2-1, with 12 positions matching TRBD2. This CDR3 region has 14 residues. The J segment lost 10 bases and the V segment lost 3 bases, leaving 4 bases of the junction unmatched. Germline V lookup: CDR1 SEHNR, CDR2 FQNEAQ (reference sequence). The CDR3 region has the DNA TGTGCCAGCAGCTTGGGACTAGCGGGTAACGAGCAGTTCTTC. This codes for CASSLGLAGNEQFF.

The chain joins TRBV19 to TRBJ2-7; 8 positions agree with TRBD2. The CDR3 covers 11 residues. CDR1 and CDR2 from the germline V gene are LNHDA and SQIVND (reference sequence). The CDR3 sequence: CGREGPYEQYF. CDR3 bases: TGTGGACGGGAGGGGCCCTACGAGCAGTACTTC. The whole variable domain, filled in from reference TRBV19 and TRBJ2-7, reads DGGITQSPKYLFRKEGQNVTLSCEQNLNHDAMYWYRQDPGQGLRLIYYSQIVNDFQKGDIAEGYSVSREKKESFPLTVTSAQKNPTAFYLCGREGPYEQYFGPGTRLTVT.

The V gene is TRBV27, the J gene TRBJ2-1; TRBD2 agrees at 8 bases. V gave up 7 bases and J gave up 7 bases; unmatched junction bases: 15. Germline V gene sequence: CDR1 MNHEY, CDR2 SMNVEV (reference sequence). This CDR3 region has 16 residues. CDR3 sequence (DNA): TGTGCCAGCACCCTTCGTGCGGGAGGTGTATTGAATGAGCAGTTCTTC. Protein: CASTLRAGGVLNEQFF.

The CDR3 here is CASRERGPWGYTF. For the CDR3, the DNA is TGCGCCAGCAGGGAACGCGGGCCGTGGGGCTACACCTTC. The chain carries TRBV23-1 and TRBJ1-2; D remains ambiguous. TRBV23-1 is an ORF, and what it does is uncertain. The ends were cut back, 6 bases at V and 8 bases at J, with 16 bases in the middle. The CDR3 length is 13 residues.

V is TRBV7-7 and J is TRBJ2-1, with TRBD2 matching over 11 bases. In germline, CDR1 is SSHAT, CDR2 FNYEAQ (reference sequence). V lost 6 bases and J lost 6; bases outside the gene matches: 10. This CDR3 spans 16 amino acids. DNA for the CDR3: TGTGCCAGCAGTTCGAGACTAGCGGGAATGAGCAATGAGCAGTTCTTC. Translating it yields CASSSRLAGMSNEQFF.

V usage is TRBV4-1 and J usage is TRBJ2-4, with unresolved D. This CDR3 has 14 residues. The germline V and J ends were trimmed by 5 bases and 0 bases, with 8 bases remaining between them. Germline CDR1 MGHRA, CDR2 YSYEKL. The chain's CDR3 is CASSVVSAKNIQYF. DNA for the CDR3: TGCGCCAGCAGCGTCGTCTCAGCCAAAAACATTCAGTACTTC.

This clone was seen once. This CDR3 reads CASSSSGTGYDEQFF. The CDR3 nucleotides read TGTGCCAGCAGCTCTTCCGGGACAGGGTATGATGAGCAGTTCTTC. The V call is TRBV11-2, the J call TRBJ2-1; 9 bases fit TRBD1. The germline V gene encodes CDR1 SGHAT and CDR2 FQNNGV. This CDR3 has 15 amino acids. V lost 4 bases to trimming and J lost 8 bases; unmatched junction nucleotides: 9.

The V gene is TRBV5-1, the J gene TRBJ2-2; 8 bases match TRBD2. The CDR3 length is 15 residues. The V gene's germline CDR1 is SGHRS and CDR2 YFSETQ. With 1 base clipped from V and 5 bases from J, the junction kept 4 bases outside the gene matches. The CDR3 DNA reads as TGCGCCAGCAGCTTGACTAGCGGAATAACCGGGGAGCTGTTTTTT. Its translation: CASSLTSGITGELFF.

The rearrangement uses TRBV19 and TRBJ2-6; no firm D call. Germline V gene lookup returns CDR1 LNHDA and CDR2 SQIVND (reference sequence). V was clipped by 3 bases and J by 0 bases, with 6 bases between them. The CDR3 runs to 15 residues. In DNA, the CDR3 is TGTGCCAGTAGTATGCCGGGCTCTGGGGCCAACGTCCTGACTTTC. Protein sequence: CASSMPGSGANVLTF.

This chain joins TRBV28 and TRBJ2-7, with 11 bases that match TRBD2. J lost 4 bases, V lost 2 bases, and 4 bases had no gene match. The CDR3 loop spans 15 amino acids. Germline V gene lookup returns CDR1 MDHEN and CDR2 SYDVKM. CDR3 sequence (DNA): TGTGCCAGCAGTTTACGAACTAGCGGGAGTTACGAGCAGTACTTC. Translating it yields CASSLRTSGSYEQYF.

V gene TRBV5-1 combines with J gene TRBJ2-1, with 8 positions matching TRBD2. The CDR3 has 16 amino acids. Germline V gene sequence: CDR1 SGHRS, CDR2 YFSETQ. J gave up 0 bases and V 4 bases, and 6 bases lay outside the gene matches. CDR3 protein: CASSLIAGSSYNEQFF. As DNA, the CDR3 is TGCGCCAGCAGCCTCATAGCGGGAAGCTCCTACAATGAGCAGTTCTTC.

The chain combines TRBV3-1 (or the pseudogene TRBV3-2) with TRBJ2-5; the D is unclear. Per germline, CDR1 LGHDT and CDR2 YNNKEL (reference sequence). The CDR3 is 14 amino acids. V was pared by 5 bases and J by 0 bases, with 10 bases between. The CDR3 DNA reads TGTGCCAGCAGCTTCTCAGTGTACCAAGAGACCCAGTACTTC. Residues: CASSFSVYQETQYF.

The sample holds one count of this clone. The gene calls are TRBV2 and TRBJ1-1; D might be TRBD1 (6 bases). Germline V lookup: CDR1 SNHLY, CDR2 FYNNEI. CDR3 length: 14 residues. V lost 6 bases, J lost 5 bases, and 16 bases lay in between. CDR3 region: CASSSNRVGTEAFF. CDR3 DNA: TGTGCCAGCAGCTCCAACAGGGTGGGAACTGAAGCTTTCTTT. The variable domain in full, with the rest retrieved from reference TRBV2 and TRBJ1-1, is EPEVTQTPSHQVTQMGQEVILRCVPISNHLYFYWYRQILGQKVEFLVSFYNNEISEKSEIFDDQFSVERPDGSNFTLKIRSTKLEDSAMYFCASSSNRVGTEAFFGQGTRLTVV.

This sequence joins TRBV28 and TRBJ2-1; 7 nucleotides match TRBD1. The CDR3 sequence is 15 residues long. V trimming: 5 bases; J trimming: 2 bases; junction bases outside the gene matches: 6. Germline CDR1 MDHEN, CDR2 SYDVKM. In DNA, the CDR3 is TGTGCCAGCAGTCGGGACAGAGGCACCTACAATGAGCAGTTCTTC. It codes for CASSRDRGTYNEQFF.

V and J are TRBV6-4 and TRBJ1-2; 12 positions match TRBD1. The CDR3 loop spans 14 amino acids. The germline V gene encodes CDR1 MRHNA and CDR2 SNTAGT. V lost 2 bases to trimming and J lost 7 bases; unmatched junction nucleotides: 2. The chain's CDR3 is CASSDGTGGFGYTF. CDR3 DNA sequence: TGTGCCAGCAGTGACGGGACAGGGGGCTTTGGCTACACCTTC.

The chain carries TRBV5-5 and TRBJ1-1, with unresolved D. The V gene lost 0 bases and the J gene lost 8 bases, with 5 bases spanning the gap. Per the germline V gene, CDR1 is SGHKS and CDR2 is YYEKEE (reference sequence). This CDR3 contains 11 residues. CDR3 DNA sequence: TGTGCCAGCAGCTTGGCCGGGGAAGCTTTCTTT. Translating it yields CASSLAGEAFF. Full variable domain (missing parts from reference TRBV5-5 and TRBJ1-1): DAGVTQSPTHLIKTRGQQVTLRCSPISGHKSVSWYQQVLGQGPQFIFQYYEKEERGRGNFPDRFSARQFPNYSSELNVNALLLGDSALYLCASSLAGEAFFGQGTRLTVV.

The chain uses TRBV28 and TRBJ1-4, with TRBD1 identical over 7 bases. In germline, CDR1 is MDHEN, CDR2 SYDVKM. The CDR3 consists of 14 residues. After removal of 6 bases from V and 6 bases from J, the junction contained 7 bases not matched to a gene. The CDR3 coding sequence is TGTGCCAGCAGACATACAGGGGAGTATGAAAAACTGTTTTTT. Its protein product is CASRHTGEYEKLFF.

CDR3 amino acids: CASSSSLAGVGFF. CDR3 nucleotide sequence: TGTGCCAGCAGCTCGTCGCTAGCGGGAGTCGGTTTCTTC. This chain joins TRBV11-3 and TRBJ2-1; 10 bases agree with TRBD2. The CDR3 consists of 13 residues. Germline V gene lookup returns CDR1 SGHNT and CDR2 YENEEA. J lost 16 bases, V lost 4 bases, and 10 bases had no gene match.

CDR3 loop: CASCSGTGWTEAFF. The CDR3, as DNA: TGTGCCAGTTGTTCCGGGACAGGGTGGACTGAAGCTTTCTTT. The genes are TRBV19 and TRBJ1-1; the match to TRBD1 covers 9 bases. The CDR3 is 14 amino acids. V lost 8 bases and J lost 5; bases outside the gene matches: 9. Germline values: CDR1 LNHDA, CDR2 SQIVND (reference sequence). Full variable domain (rest looked up from reference TRBV19 and TRBJ1-1): DGGITQSPKYLFRKEGQNVTLSCEQNLNHDAMYWYRQDPGQGLRLIYYSQIVNDFQKGDIAEGYSVSREKKESFPLTVTSAQKNPTAFYLCASCSGTGWTEAFFGQGTRLTVV.

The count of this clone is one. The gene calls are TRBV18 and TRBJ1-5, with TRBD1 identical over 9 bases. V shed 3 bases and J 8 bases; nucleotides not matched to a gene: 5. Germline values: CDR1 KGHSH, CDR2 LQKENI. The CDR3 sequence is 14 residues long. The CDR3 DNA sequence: TGTGCCAGCTCACCGGGACAGGGCATCGAGCCCCAGCATTTT. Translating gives CASSPGQGIEPQHF. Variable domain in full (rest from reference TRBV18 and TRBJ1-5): NAGVMQNPRHLVRRRGQEARLRCSPMKGHSHVYWYRQLPEEGLKFMVYLQKENIIDESGMPKERFSAEFPKEGPSILRIQQVVRGDSAAYFCASSPGQGIEPQHFGDGTRLSIL.

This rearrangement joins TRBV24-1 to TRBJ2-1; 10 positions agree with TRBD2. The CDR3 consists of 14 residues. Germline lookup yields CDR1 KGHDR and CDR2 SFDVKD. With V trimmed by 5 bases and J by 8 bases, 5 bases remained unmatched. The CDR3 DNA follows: TGTGCCACCAGTGCCAGCGGGAGGGTTGATGAGCAGTTCTTC. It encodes CATSASGRVDEQFF.

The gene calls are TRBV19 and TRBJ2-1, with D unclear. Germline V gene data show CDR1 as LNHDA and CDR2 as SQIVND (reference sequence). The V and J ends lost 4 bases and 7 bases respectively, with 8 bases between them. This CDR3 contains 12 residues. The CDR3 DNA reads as TGTGCCAGTAGTACTAAAAGTAATGAGCAGTTCTTC. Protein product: CASSTKSNEQFF.

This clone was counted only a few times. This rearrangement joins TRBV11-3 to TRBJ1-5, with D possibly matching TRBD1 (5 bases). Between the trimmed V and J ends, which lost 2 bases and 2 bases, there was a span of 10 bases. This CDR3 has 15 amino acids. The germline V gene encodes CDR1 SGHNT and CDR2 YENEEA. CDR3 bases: TGTGCCAGCAGCTTAACGGGGGAGGGCAATCAGCCCCAGCATTTT. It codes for CASSLTGEGNQPQHF.

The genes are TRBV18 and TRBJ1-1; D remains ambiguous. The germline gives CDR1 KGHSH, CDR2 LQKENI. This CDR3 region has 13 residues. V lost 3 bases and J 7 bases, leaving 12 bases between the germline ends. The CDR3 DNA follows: TGTGCCAGCTCACCCCTGAACGAGCATGAAGCTTTCTTT. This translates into CASSPLNEHEAFF.

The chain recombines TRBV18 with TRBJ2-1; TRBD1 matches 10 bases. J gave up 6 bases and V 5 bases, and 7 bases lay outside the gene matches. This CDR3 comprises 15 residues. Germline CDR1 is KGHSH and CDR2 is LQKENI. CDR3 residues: CASSGTGVRSNEQFF. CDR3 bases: TGTGCCAGCTCAGGGACAGGGGTCAGAAGCAATGAGCAGTTCTTC.

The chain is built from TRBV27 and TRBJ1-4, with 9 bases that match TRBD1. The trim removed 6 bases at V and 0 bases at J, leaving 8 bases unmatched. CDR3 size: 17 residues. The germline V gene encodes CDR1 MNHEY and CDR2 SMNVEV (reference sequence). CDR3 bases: TGTGCCAGCAGGCCATGGACAGGGGATGCAACTAATGAAAAACTGTTTTTT. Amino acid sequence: CASRPWTGDATNEKLFF.

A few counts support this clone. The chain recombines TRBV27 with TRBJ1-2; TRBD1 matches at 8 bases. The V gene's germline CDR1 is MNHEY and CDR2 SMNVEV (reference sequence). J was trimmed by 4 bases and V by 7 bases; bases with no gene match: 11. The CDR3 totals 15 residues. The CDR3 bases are TGTGCCAGCACCCCAGGAGACAGGGGTACCTATGGCTACACCTTC. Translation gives CASTPGDRGTYGYTF.